This T cell receptor (beta chain) comes out of a study of blood T cells in healthy people across ages. The CDR3 contains 16 residues. Germline CDR1 reads SGHRS; CDR2 reads YFSETQ. V trimming: 3 bases; J trimming: 4 bases; junction bases outside the gene matches: 11. This clonotype was counted a few times. Its antigen is not identified. Study-wide findings and caveats: Naive CD4+ cells and diversity were both higher in long-lived donors than in aged donors. Getting older went along with TCR beta diversity per million T cells dropping roughly linearly.

At least 6 million PBMCs were isolated per sample. A second PCR of roughly 7 to 11 cycles used a sample-barcoded 5' primer and a J-beta primer mix. MiXCR, applied by TCRdb to the 5' RACE reads, yields one record per CDR3 protein. The sample has 1.2 million to 1.5 million distinct CDR3 sequences, around 55% seen once. This clonotype was sampled from a man aged 18 to 35 in good health. The chain links TRBV5-1 to TRBJ2-5, with 8 bases matching TRBD1. The source material was blood. CDR3 protein: CASSSAPPDRGETQYF. For the CDR3, the DNA is TGCGCCAGCAGCTCCGCTCCTCCAGACAGGGGAGAGACCCAGTACTTC.